The source of this TCR beta chain is a study of T cell responses to AZD1222 COVID-19 vaccine. Overall study findings and caveats: Sampling that yielded the repertoires occurred only after the peak T cell response.

This clone has a single count. No antigen is known for it. V was pared by 1 base and J by 2 bases, with 2 bases of the junction left unmatched. The germline CDR1 and CDR2 sequences are LNHDA and SQIVND (reference sequence). This CDR3 comprises 15 residues. Libraries were prepared by immunoSEQ multiplex PCR; TCRdb keeps only in-frame clonotypes and omits some of them. This repertoire shows roughly 80,000 clones, 85% to 95% found once; its top ten account for 4.5%. The receptor comes from an adult in good health. The chain uses TRBV19 and TRBJ2-7; 10 positions agree with TRBD2. This specimen was peripheral blood, taken on day 0 of MenACWY control vaccination. In DNA form, the CDR3 reads TGTGCCAGTAGTATAGGCGGACTAGCGGCCTACGAGCAGTACTTC. As protein: CASSIGGLAAYEQYF.